These 5 T cell receptor beta chains were sequenced from one sample in a study of T cell responses to AZD1222 COVID-19 vaccine. Sequencing was performed with immunoSEQ multiplex PCR; in TCRdb, only in-frame clones are kept and a portion is missing. The sample includes about 130,000 clones, 90% of them seen just once. The material sequenced was peripheral blood, taken on day 0 of AZD1222 vaccination. Source of these receptors: an adult in good health.

The V and J genes are TRBV5-1 and TRBJ1-2; 7 bases map to TRBD1. After removal of 0 bases from V and 5 bases from J, the junction contained 4 bases not matched to a gene. The CDR3 has 14 amino acids. In germline, CDR1 is SGHRS, CDR2 YFSETQ. The CDR3 loop reads CASSLGQGGYGYTF. The CDR3 nucleotides read TGCGCCAGCAGCTTGGGACAGGGAGGGTATGGCTACACCTTC.

The chain recombines TRBV6-5 with TRBJ2-7; D unresolved. CDR1 and CDR2 from the germline V gene are MNHEY and SVGAGI. V was pared by 6 bases and J by 4 bases, with 10 bases between. The length of the CDR3 is 12 residues. The CDR3 loop is CASRNGFYEQYF. Written as DNA, the CDR3 is TGTGCCAGCAGGAACGGCTTTTACGAGCAGTACTTC.

The J gene is TRBJ1-1, the V gene TRBV27, with 10 positions matching TRBD1. Germline CDR1 and CDR2: MNHEY and SMNVEV (reference sequence). The junction had 6 bases not matched to a gene; V was cut back by 10 bases and J by 1 base. The CDR3 loop spans 14 amino acids. The CDR3 nucleotides are TGTGCCATGGGGACAGGGGCGAAGAACACTGAAGCTTTCTTT. Translation: CAMGTGAKNTEAFF.

The chain carries TRBV19 and TRBJ2-3, with 8 bases lining up with TRBD1. This CDR3 is 15 amino acids long. The trim removed 4 bases at V and 0 bases at J, leaving 3 bases unmatched. Germline lookup yields CDR1 LNHDA and CDR2 SQIVND (reference sequence). CDR3 DNA sequence: TGTGCCAGTAGTAGCGACAGGGGTAGCACAGATACGCAGTATTTT. This sequence encodes CASSSDRGSTDTQYF.

This chain joins TRBV19 and TRBJ2-2; D might be TRBD1 (5 bases). With 9 bases removed from V and 1 base from J, the gap between germline ends came to 12 bases. Germline-derived CDR1 and CDR2 are LNHDA and SQIVND (reference sequence). CDR3 length: 14 residues. CDR3 sequence reads: CASSLGVNTGELFF. DNA of the CDR3: TGTGCCAGCTCGTTAGGGGTGAACACCGGGGAGCTGTTTTTT.